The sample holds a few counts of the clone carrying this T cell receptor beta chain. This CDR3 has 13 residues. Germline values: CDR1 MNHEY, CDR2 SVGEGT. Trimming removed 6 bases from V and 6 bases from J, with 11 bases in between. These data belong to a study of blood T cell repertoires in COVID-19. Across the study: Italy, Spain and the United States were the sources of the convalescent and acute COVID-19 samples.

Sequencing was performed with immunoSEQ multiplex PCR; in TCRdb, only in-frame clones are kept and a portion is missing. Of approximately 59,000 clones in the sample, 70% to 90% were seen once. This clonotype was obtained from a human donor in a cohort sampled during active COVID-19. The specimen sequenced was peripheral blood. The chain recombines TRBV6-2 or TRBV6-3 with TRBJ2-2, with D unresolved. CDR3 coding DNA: TGTGCCAGCAGCTTTCTACTGGCCGGGGAGCTGTTTTTT. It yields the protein CASSFLLAGELFF.